This TCR beta chain was sequenced in a study of a mutant IDH1 vaccine in newly diagnosed glioma. Noted time point: week 35, safety follow-up. Every single dose of the vaccine, 300 ug of mutant IDH1 20-mer peptide, came with topical imiquimod. The length of the CDR3 is 14 residues. V was shortened by 2 bases and J by 1 base, with 8 bases between the two germline ends. CDR1 and CDR2 (germline): MNHNS, SASEGT. The repertoire was sequenced with immunoSEQ multiplex PCR; TCRdb's copy has only in-frame clones and lacks some. The sample has tens of thousands of clones; 81% are singletons. On this clone: Antigen: not known.

Study-wide points: There were vaccine-induced immune responses in around 94% of the patients.

This specimen consisted of PBMCs, obtained from a glioma patient whose treatment included an IDH1 peptide vaccine. V usage is TRBV6-1 and J usage is TRBJ2-5; D ambiguous. The TCR originated in a woman in her thirties or forties with glioma. Some clones in this sample may be carry-over from other donors' samples. CDR3 amino acids: CASSEMGSQETQYF. CDR3 bases: TGTGCCAGCAGTGAAATGGGGTCCCAAGAGACCCAGTACTTC.